One and the same sample provided the 29 T cell receptor beta chains below, sequenced in a study of breast tumors, draining lymph nodes, adjacent tissues. A single record per CDR3 protein comes from TCRdb applying MiXCR to the multiplex PCR reads. The sample contains some 110,000 distinct CDR3 sequences, less than 40% of which appear only once. Samples came from axillary lymph nodes draining the breast cancer. Sequences were obtained from axillary lymph node tissue. These receptor sequences come from a female donor with breast cancer. Some clones in this sample may be carry-over from other donors' samples.

Worth noting for this clonotype: One end of the junction does not line up with germline, which may come from a read error. The chain is built from TRBV12-3 or TRBV12-4 and TRBJ2-2; 10 bases are a match to TRBD1. The CDR3 spans 15 residues. DNA for the CDR3: TGTGCCGACCCGGGACGGGACAGGGGAGCCGGGGGGCTGTTTTTT. Encoded protein: CADPGRDRGAGGLFF.

The table lists this clonotype with many counts. The rearrangement uses TRBV2 and TRBJ2-7; 11 positions agree with TRBD2. J gave up 3 bases and V 6 bases, and 7 bases lay outside the gene matches. Germline CDR1 reads SNHLY; CDR2 reads FYNNEI. This CDR3 comprises 15 residues. The CDR3 coding sequence is TGTGCCAGCAGCTTAGCGGGAGGGGGAAACTACGAGCAGTACTTC. It is translated as CASSLAGGGNYEQYF. The full variable domain, with the rest looked up from reference TRBV2 and TRBJ2-7, is EPEVTQTPSHQVTQMGQEVILRCVPISNHLYFYWYRQILGQKVEFLVSFYNNEISEKSEIFDDQFSVERPDGSNFTLKIRSTKLEDSAMYFCASSLAGGGNYEQYFGPGTRLTVT.

In regard to this clonotype: The CDR3 does not close with the conserved phenylalanine or tryptophan, likely indicating a read error. The V and J genes are TRBV4-1 and TRBJ2-5; 9 bases are shared with TRBD2. The CDR3 length is 16 residues. CDR1 MGHRA and CDR2 YSYEKL come from the germline V gene. The J segment lost 7 bases and the V segment lost 4 bases, leaving 13 bases of the junction unmatched. CDR3 loop: CASSPAAGGKRGTQYL. The CDR3, as DNA: TGCGCCAGCAGCCCCGCAGCGGGGGGAAAGCGAGGGACCCAGTACCTC.

The chain links TRBV5-4 to TRBJ2-4; the match to TRBD1 covers 8 bases. The CDR3 is made up of 19 amino acids. After removal of 3 bases from V and 0 bases from J, the junction contained 14 bases not matched to a gene. From germline, CDR1 is SGHNT and CDR2 YYREEE (reference sequence). Here the CDR3 reads CASSWTGTGEPLAKNIQYF. The CDR3 DNA reads as TGTGCCAGCAGCTGGACCGGGACAGGAGAGCCTCTAGCCAAAAACATTCAGTACTTC.

There are many counts of this clonotype. The chain employs TRBV6-5 and TRBJ1-3; TRBD1 agrees at 8 bases. The CDR3 totals 16 residues. Germline CDR1 reads MNHEY; CDR2 reads SVGAGI. V dropped 5 bases and J dropped 2; count of bases not matched to a gene: 8. In DNA, the CDR3 is TGTGCCAGCAGTCCGTGGACAGGGATGGCTGGAAACACCATATATTTT. Its protein is CASSPWTGMAGNTIYF.

In this sample, this clonotype turned up many times. The gene calls are TRBV4-1 and TRBJ1-4; D may be TRBD1 (5 bases). The CDR3 is 16 amino acids. Germline V gene lookup returns CDR1 MGHRA and CDR2 YSYEKL. V was cut by 0 bases and J by 0 bases, with 8 bases left in between. The CDR3 loop is CASSQDWGATNEKLFF. The DNA of the CDR3 is TGCGCCAGCAGCCAAGACTGGGGGGCAACTAATGAAAAACTGTTTTTT.

This clonotype was counted at least ten times. A read error may be the cause here, since a much bigger clone is one base away. The V call is TRBV28, the J call TRBJ2-3; a weak D match, TRBD1 (5 bases). CDR1 MDHEN and CDR2 SYDVKM come from the germline V gene. There are 13 residues in the CDR3. Trimming took off 5 bases at V and 1 base at J, with 7 bases between the two ends. CDR3 DNA sequence: TGTGCCAGCAGTATACAGGGCACAGATACGCAGTATTTT. Amino acids: CASSIQGTDTQYF. The whole variable domain, remainder taken from reference TRBV28 and TRBJ2-3, is DVKVTQSSRYLVKRTGEKVFLECVQDMDHENMFWYRQDPGLGLRLIYFSYDVKMKEKGDIPEGYSVSREKKERFSLILESASTNQTSMYLCASSIQGTDTQYFGPGTRLTVL.

This clonotype was recorded only once. V usage is TRBV20-1 and J usage is TRBJ1-6; TRBD1 is a possible D gene (5 bases). The V end lost 6 bases, the J end lost 1 base, and 10 bases lay between the germline ends. This CDR3 is 14 amino acids long. Germline V gene data show CDR1 as DFQATT and CDR2 as SNEGSKA (reference sequence). Here the CDR3 reads CSASTGSYNSPLHF. The DNA for the CDR3 is TGCAGTGCGAGTACAGGTTCCTATAATTCACCCCTCCACTTT.

In this sample, this clonotype turned up a few times. The chain recombines TRBV15 with TRBJ2-3; no reliable D call. The germline V gene encodes CDR1 LNHNV and CDR2 YYDKDF (reference sequence). CDR3 length: 17 amino acids. Trimming took 1 base from V and 0 from J, leaving 14 bases between them. In nucleotides, the CDR3 is TGTGCCACCAGCAGAGCTGATTTCTCTTCTAGCACAGATACGCAGTATTTT. Translated: CATSRADFSSSTDTQYF.

At least ten counts were recorded for this clonotype. The chain uses TRBV6-5 and TRBJ2-7; 10 bases align to TRBD2. The length of the CDR3 is 16 residues. Germline CDR1 MNHEY, CDR2 SVGAGI. The trim removed 7 bases at V and 7 bases at J, leaving 16 bases unmatched. The CDR3: CASTQRTSGSKVEQYF. CDR3 DNA: TGTGCCAGCACACAGCGGACTAGCGGTTCAAAGGTTGAGCAGTACTTC.

This clonotype was seen ten or more times. The chain uses TRBV7-2 and TRBJ1-1; D is possibly TRBD1 (5 bases). Germline V gene data show CDR1 as SGHTA and CDR2 as FQGNSA. This CDR3 has 15 residues. V was trimmed by 2 bases and J by 0 bases, leaving 10 bases between them. In nucleotides, the CDR3 is TGTGCCAGCAGCTTATACGGGGCCATGAACACTGAAGCTTTCTTT. This sequence encodes CASSLYGAMNTEAFF.

Here the CDR3 reads CASSAVRVENTGELFF. CDR3 nucleotides: TGTGCCAGCAGCGCGGTTAGAGTAGAGAACACCGGGGAGCTGTTTTTT. The chain links TRBV7-6 to TRBJ2-2; D uncertain. V shed 5 bases and J shed 1 base, with 14 bases lying between them. Germline loops: CDR1 SGHVS, CDR2 FNYEAQ. The CDR3 length is 16 residues.

Note on this clonotype: As the CDR3 is not closed by the conserved phenylalanine or tryptophan, this likely results from a read error. It is unclear where the CDR3 begins or ends on the DNA, so no DNA is shown, and the CDR3 is as TCRdb lists it. The rearrangement links TRBV19 to TRBJ2-1; the table's D gene call, TRBD2, was not cross checked with the DNA. The CDR3 extends over 12 residues, inclusive of both ends. The V gene's germline CDR1 is LNHDA and CDR2 SQIVND (reference sequence). This CDR3 is CASSIAGGYFLI.

J is TRBJ2-3 and V is TRBV12-1; the table's D gene call, TRBD1, was not cross checked with the DNA. TRBV12-1 is annotated as a pseudogene. The CDR3 is 16 amino acids. In DNA, the CDR3 is TGTGCCAGCAGCCTCCCGGGATGCCGGAGCACAGATACGCAGTATTTT. This sequence encodes CASSLPGCRSTDTQYF.

This clonotype showed up many times. Relative to the germline gene, one junction end is altered; a read error may explain this. The chain carries TRBV7-2 and TRBJ1-2, with D perhaps matching TRBD1 (5 bases). Germline CDR1 and CDR2: SGHTA and FQGNSA. This CDR3 is built from 15 residues. The CDR3 nucleotides read TGTGCCAGCAGCTTATACAAGGGGTCCCTCTATGGCTACCCCTTC. Translated, it gives CASSLYKGSLYGYPF. The full variable domain, completed using reference TRBV7-2 and TRBJ1-2, is GAGVSQSPSNKVTEKGKDVELRCDPISGHTALYWYRQSLGQGLEFLIYFQGNSAPDKSGLPSDRFSAERTGGSVSTLTIQRTQQEDSAVYLCASSLYKGSLYGYPFGSGTRLTVV.

There are many counts of this clonotype. This chain uses TRBV5-8 with TRBJ2-5; possibly TRBD1 or TRBD2 for D (6 bases each). V was cut by 1 base and J by 5 bases, with 15 bases left in between. Germline V gives CDR1 SGHTS, CDR2 YDEGEE. The CDR3 covers 15 residues. The CDR3 protein is CASSLRTAGTETQYF. CDR3 nucleotide sequence: TGTGCCAGCAGCTTGAGGACAGCGGGTACGGAGACCCAGTACTTC.

The chain has TRBV5-1 and TRBJ2-5, with no clear D. The CDR3 has 13 residues. V lost 4 bases, J lost 3 bases, and 10 bases lay in between. Germline CDR1 SGHRS, CDR2 YFSETQ. The CDR3 coding sequence is TGCGCCAGCAGCCTAGGGATCAAAGAGACCCAGTACTTC. This gives the protein CASSLGIKETQYF.

In the case of this clonotype: This may be a read error, as it is one base from a much larger clone. The chain has TRBV11-3 and TRBJ2-3; D is uncertain. The germline gives CDR1 SGHNT, CDR2 YENEEA. The CDR3 is made up of 13 amino acids. Here the CDR3 DNA reads TGTGCCAGCAGCTTAGGTCCCACAGCTACGCAGTATTTT. The encoded protein is CASSLGPTATQYF.

This clonotype was counted at least ten times. A much larger clone differs from this one at a single base, so this may be a read error. The chain has TRBV6-1 and TRBJ1-6; D not certain. V gave up 5 bases and J gave up 10 bases, with 15 bases separating them. The CDR3 loop spans 14 amino acids. From germline, CDR1 is MNHNS and CDR2 SASEGT. The CDR3 loop reads CASSLDRQFSPLHF. CDR3 DNA sequence: TGTGCCAGCAGTCTTGACCGACAATTCTCACCCCTCCACTTT.

Comment on this clonotype: Since a much larger clone is just one base distant, this may be a read error. The rearrangement links TRBV2 to TRBJ1-1, with no clear D. The CDR3 totals 13 residues. Trimming stripped 10 bases from V and 1 base from J, with 13 bases between. Germline CDR1 and CDR2: SNHLY and FYNNEI. The CDR3 DNA reads as TGTGCCAAGCGACGTAAGCCGAACACTGAAGCTTTCTTT. Protein sequence: CAKRRKPNTEAFF.

The rearrangement uses TRBV7-6 and TRBJ1-6, with D uncertain. V lost 5 bases, J lost 13 bases, and 21 bases lay in between. Germline V gene lookup returns CDR1 SGHVS and CDR2 FNYEAQ. The CDR3 contains 15 residues. The CDR3 spells CASSPKSGPKGPLHF. Here the CDR3 DNA reads TGTGCCAGCAGCCCAAAAAGTGGCCCTAAGGGCCCCCTCCACTTT.

This clonotype was seen ten or more times. This sequence joins TRBV7-3 and TRBJ2-6; tentative D call: TRBD1 (6 bases). The CDR3 is made up of 15 amino acids. V lost 5 bases and J lost 2, with 10 bases in between. Per germline, CDR1 SGHTA and CDR2 FQGTGA. This CDR3 reads CASSTGQTGANVLTF. CDR3 coding DNA: TGTGCCAGCAGCACGGGACAAACTGGGGCCAACGTCCTGACTTTC. Filled out from reference TRBV7-3 and TRBJ2-6, the complete variable domain reads GAGVSQTPSNKVTEKGKYVELRCDPISGHTALYWYRQSLGQGPEFLIYFQGTGAADDSGLPNDRFFAVRPEGSVSTLKIQRTERGDSAVYLCASSTGQTGANVLTFGAGSRLTVL.

In its sample, this clonotype was seen a few times. One base away lies a much larger clone, so this may be a sequencing read error. The genes are TRBV20-1 and TRBJ1-6; 9 bases are shared with TRBD1. The V gene's germline CDR1 is DFQATT and CDR2 SNEGSKA (reference sequence). The CDR3 is 17 residues long. The trim removed 1 base at V and 5 bases at J, leaving 9 bases unmatched. The CDR3: CSARVGGQGANNSPLHF. CDR3 coding DNA: TGCAGTGCTAGAGTTGGGGGACAGGGTGCTAATAATTCACCCCTCCACTTT.

This clonotype was counted ten times or more. The chain uses TRBV5-4 and TRBJ2-1; no clear D gene. This CDR3 contains 14 residues. Germline lookup yields CDR1 SGHNT and CDR2 YYREEE (reference sequence). Trimming left V 1 base short and J 7 bases short, with 12 bases between. The CDR3 DNA reads as TGTGCCAGCAGCTTGTCCACAACACTAAATGAGCAGTTCTTC. It codes for CASSLSTTLNEQFF.

This clonotype came up many times. This chain links TRBV28 with TRBJ2-1; unclear D gene. There are 12 residues in the CDR3. Germline-derived CDR1 and CDR2 are MDHEN and SYDVKM. Trimming left V 6 bases short and J 10 bases short, with 13 bases between. The chain's CDR3 is CASSYPMGEQFF. Written as DNA, the CDR3 is TGTGCCAGCAGCTATCCTATGGGGGAGCAGTTCTTC. The complete variable domain, with remaining parts taken from reference TRBV28 and TRBJ2-1, reads DVKVTQSSRYLVKRTGEKVFLECVQDMDHENMFWYRQDPGLGLRLIYFSYDVKMKEKGDIPEGYSVSREKKERFSLILESASTNQTSMYLCASSYPMGEQFFGPGTRLTVL.

This clonotype was recorded many times. V gene TRBV5-8 combines with J gene TRBJ2-5, with 7 bases identical to TRBD2. This CDR3 region has 15 residues. Losses at the gene ends were 4 bases for V and 6 bases for J; bases not matched to a gene: 12. The germline V gene encodes CDR1 SGHTS and CDR2 YDEGEE. The CDR3 region is CASSLRDSGGKTQYF. Here the CDR3 DNA reads TGTGCCAGCAGCCTCCGGGACTCGGGGGGAAAGACCCAGTACTTC.

The sample holds many counts of this clonotype. The chain recombines TRBV14 with TRBJ1-4; TRBD1 might be the D (6 bases). The V gene lost 3 bases and the J gene lost 5 bases, with 10 bases spanning the gap. Per the germline V gene, CDR1 is SGHDN and CDR2 is FVKESK. This CDR3 has 14 amino acids. The CDR3 reads CASSHQGRNEKLFF. CDR3 DNA: TGTGCCAGCAGCCACCAGGGGAGAAATGAAAAACTGTTTTTT.

This clonotype was seen at least ten times. This chain's CDR3 is CATSRVRQGPDTQYF. The CDR3 DNA sequence: TGTGCCACCAGCAGAGTTAGACAGGGTCCAGATACGCAGTATTTT. The V and J genes are TRBV15 and TRBJ2-3; TRBD1 aligns across 7 bases. The germline gives CDR1 LNHNV, CDR2 YYDKDF (reference sequence). J lost 4 bases, V lost 1 base, and 5 bases had no gene match. The CDR3 has 15 residues. Together with reference TRBV15 and TRBJ2-3, the CDR3 gives the full variable domain: DAMVIQNPRYQVTQFGKPVTLSCSQTLNHNVMYWYQQKSSQAPKLLFHYYDKDFNNEADTPDNFQSRRPNTSFCFLDIRSPGLGDTAMYLCATSRVRQGPDTQYFGPGTRLTVL.

The table lists this clonotype with many counts. This sequence joins TRBV9 and TRBJ2-5; 8 bases are shared with TRBD2. The CDR3 has 15 amino acids. Germline V CDR1 and CDR2: SGDLS, YYNGEE. V shed 1 base and J 1 base; nucleotides not matched to a gene: 3. Here the CDR3 DNA reads TGTGCCAGCAGCGTAAGCGGGGGCCCCCAAGAGACCCAGTACTTC. It specifies CASSVSGGPQETQYF.